This T cell receptor beta chain appears in the sequencing data of a study of blood T cell repertoires in COVID-19. Authors' methods: It was from reference gene primer amplification that nucleated cell counts were estimated. The protocol was immunoSEQ multiplex PCR, while the TCRdb copy is restricted to in-frame clones and leaves out a portion. V, J and clone size were drawn from that table, and D and trimming were deduced from the DNA. This sample has 120,000 to 150,000 clones; around 79% occur once, and the top ten carry 7% to 9%. V dropped 6 bases and J dropped 0 bases, with 6 bases sitting between them. The CDR3 extends over 13 amino acids.

V usage is TRBV12-3 or TRBV12-4 and J usage is TRBJ2-1, with D possibly TRBD2 on 5 matching bases. This receptor was taken from a man aged 50 to 60 with active or convalescent COVID-19. Sequenced sample: peripheral blood. The CDR3: CASRGSSYNEQFF. The CDR3 DNA sequence: TGTGCCAGCAGGGGGAGCTCCTACAATGAGCAGTTCTTC.